Listed here are 32 T cell receptor beta chains from one sample, sequenced in a study of response to subunit inactivated influenza vaccine. TCRdb ran MiXCR on the RT-PCR reads and lists one entry per CDR3 protein. The sample records about 480,000 distinct CDR3 sequences, roughly 9.8% being singletons. This sample comprised PBMCs from blood, obtained about 6 weeks after vaccination. The origin of the receptors is a man aged 45 to 65 who received an inactivated influenza vaccine.

In its sample, this clonotype was seen a few times. In DNA form, the CDR3 reads TGTGCCAGCAGTTTTAAGGGGACTAGCGGGTTTCCCCACTACGAGCAGTACTTC. This sequence encodes CASSFKGTSGFPHYEQYF. V and J are TRBV27 and TRBJ2-7; TRBD2 matches 12 bases. The CDR3 is 18 amino acids. Germline lookup yields CDR1 MNHEY and CDR2 SMNVEV (reference sequence). V trimming: 3 bases; J trimming: 3 bases; junction bases outside the gene matches: 12.

CDR3 bases: TGTGCCAGCAGCTTAGCGGGAGCGGGGCCGCGGGATACGCAGTATTTT. Protein sequence: CASSLAGAGPRDTQYF. This chain uses TRBV7-6 with TRBJ2-3; 7 bases agree with TRBD2. The CDR3 is 16 residues long. Trimming at V came to 0 bases and at J to 6 bases, leaving 9 bases not matched to a gene. CDR1 SGHVS and CDR2 FNYEAQ come from the germline V gene. Based on the CDR3 plus reference TRBV7-6 and TRBJ2-3, the full variable domain is GAGVSQSPRYKVTKRGQDVALRCDPISGHVSLYWYRQALGQGPEFLTYFNYEAQQDKSGLPNDRFSAERPEGSISTLTIQRTEQRDSAMYRCASSLAGAGPRDTQYFGPGTRLTVL.

This chain links TRBV20-1 with TRBJ2-3; a possible D gene is TRBD2 (6 bases). This CDR3 has 12 amino acids. Trimming removed 5 bases from V and 4 bases from J, with 10 bases in between. Germline CDR1 and CDR2: DFQATT and SNEGSKA (reference sequence). The CDR3 loop reads CSALGGADTQYF. CDR3 DNA: TGCAGTGCTCTGGGGGGAGCAGATACGCAGTATTTT.

This clonotype was seen at least ten times. The rearrangement uses TRBV5-1 and TRBJ2-3; 12 bases are shared with TRBD1. The CDR3 contains 14 residues. CDR1 is SGHRS, CDR2 YFSETQ, per germline. V lost 5 bases and J lost 6; bases outside the gene matches: 4. The CDR3: CASSPGTGGDTQYF. CDR3 nucleotides: TGCGCCAGCAGTCCCGGGACAGGGGGCGATACGCAGTATTTT.

This clonotype was observed at least ten times. V is TRBV28 and J is TRBJ2-5; 8 bases map to TRBD2. After removal of 5 bases from V and 2 bases from J, the junction contained 4 bases not matched to a gene. Germline CDR1 reads MDHEN; CDR2 reads SYDVKM. The CDR3 runs to 14 residues. The chain's CDR3 is CASSPGTRQETQYF. The CDR3 bases are TGTGCCAGCAGTCCCGGGACTAGACAAGAGACCCAGTACTTC.

This clonotype was detected only a few times. The chain links TRBV4-3 to TRBJ2-1; TRBD1 or TRBD2 may be the D gene (6 bases each). The CDR3 is made up of 17 amino acids. Trimming shortened V by 0 bases and J by 2 bases, and 14 bases separated the two germline ends. Per germline, CDR1 LGHNA and CDR2 YSLEER. The CDR3 region has the DNA TGCGCCAGCAGCCAAGATCGGGGGCTTCTGGCCTACAATGAGCAGTTCTTC. Protein sequence: CASSQDRGLLAYNEQFF.

This chain connects TRBV5-5 to TRBJ1-1; maybe TRBD1 (6 bases). Between the trimmed V and J ends, which lost 6 bases and 6 bases, there was a span of 18 bases. The length of the CDR3 is 14 residues. Germline-derived CDR1 and CDR2 are SGHKS and YYEKEE (reference sequence). The CDR3 spells CASMGGPEGAEAFF. CDR3 DNA: TGTGCCAGCATGGGGGGCCCCGAGGGCGCTGAAGCTTTCTTT.

A few counts support this clonotype. This chain connects TRBV12-3 or TRBV12-4 to TRBJ2-4; D gene unclear. V was cut by 3 bases and J by 5 bases, with 5 bases left in between. This CDR3 is built from 12 residues. The CDR3 bases are TGTGCCAGCAGTTTCGGAGAAAACATTCAGTACTTC. This codes for CASSFGENIQYF.

V usage is TRBV5-1 and J usage is TRBJ2-7, with TRBD1 identical over 7 bases. V shed 4 bases, J shed 3 bases, and the junction held 10 bases outside the gene matches. CDR3 size: 15 residues. The germline CDR1 and CDR2 sequences are SGHRS and YFSETQ. The CDR3 DNA reads TGCGCCAGCAGCCTGGGGGCGACAGGGATCTACGAGCAGTACTTC. This translates into CASSLGATGIYEQYF.

The chain has TRBV5-6 and TRBJ1-3, with unresolved D. This CDR3 region has 15 residues. The V and J ends lost 4 bases and 0 bases respectively, with 11 bases between them. The germline CDR1 and CDR2 sequences are SGHDT and YYEEEE. CDR3 bases: TGTGCCAGCAGCGGTCCGGGATACTCTGGAAACACCATATATTTT. As protein: CASSGPGYSGNTIYF.

This clonotype showed up many times. V is TRBV6-9 and J is TRBJ2-7; 8 bases align to TRBD2. Germline-derived CDR1 and CDR2 are MNHGY and SVAAGI. V trimming: 7 bases; J trimming: 4 bases; junction bases outside the gene matches: 12. This CDR3 is built from 15 residues. Written as DNA, the CDR3 is TGTGCCAGCACCCGCAGCGGGGGACCCAATTACGAGCAGTACTTC. Residues: CASTRSGGPNYEQYF.

The J gene is TRBJ1-4, the V gene TRBV10-3, with TRBD1 matching 10 bases. CDR3 size: 16 residues. Unmatched junction bases numbered 9, after V lost 3 bases and J lost 8 bases. Germline values: CDR1 ENHRY, CDR2 SYGVKD. The DNA of the CDR3 is TGTGCCATCAGTGAAGGAGGGACAGGGGTTGACGAAAAACTGTTTTTT. This sequence encodes CAISEGGTGVDEKLFF.

Comment on this clonotype: This sequence may be a read error, since a much larger clone differs from it by one base. The rearrangement uses TRBV20-1 and TRBJ2-5; possible D gene TRBD2, 7 bases. Germline CDR1 DFQATT, CDR2 SNEGSKA (reference sequence). The length of the CDR3 is 11 residues. V lost 8 bases and J 8 bases, leaving 15 bases between the germline ends. In DNA form, the CDR3 reads TGCAGTCAAAGGGGGGGAGATACCCAGTACTTC. It yields the protein CSQRGGDTQYF.

The rearrangement joins TRBV25-1 to TRBJ2-1; 9 nucleotides match TRBD1. Germline CDR1 and CDR2: MGHDK and SYGVNS. The CDR3 is made up of 15 amino acids. Losses at the gene ends were 6 bases for V and 9 bases for J; bases not matched to a gene: 12. The CDR3 loop reads CASRPGTGPVGEQFF. CDR3 sequence (DNA): TGTGCCAGCAGGCCCGGGACAGGGCCTGTCGGTGAGCAGTTCTTC. The full variable domain, rest sourced from reference TRBV25-1 and TRBJ2-1, is EADIYQTPRYLVIGTGKKITLECSQTMGHDKMYWYQQDPGMELHLIHYSYGVNSTEKGDLSSESTVSRIRTEHFPLTLESARPSHTSQYLCASRPGTGPVGEQFFGPGTRLTVL.

This clonotype showed up just a few times. CDR3 DNA sequence: TGTGCCATCAGTGGGATAGAGGACTCCTACAATGAGCAGTTCTTC. Amino acids: CAISGIEDSYNEQFF. The chain links TRBV10-3 to TRBJ2-1; D unresolved. This CDR3 is 15 amino acids long. Germline V gene sequence: CDR1 ENHRY, CDR2 SYGVKD. V was trimmed by 4 bases and J by 0 bases, leaving 10 bases between them.

In this sample, this clonotype turned up a few times. The rearrangement links TRBV10-3 to TRBJ2-1; 9 bases are a match to TRBD1. CDR1 ENHRY and CDR2 SYGVKD come from the germline V gene. With 8 bases clipped from V and 1 base from J, the junction kept 6 bases outside the gene matches. The CDR3 runs 15 residues. CDR3 bases: TGTGCCATCGAAGGACAGGGGCGTTCCTACAATGAGCAGTTCTTC. This codes for CAIEGQGRSYNEQFF.

The gene calls are TRBV11-2 and TRBJ2-3, with TRBD1 as a possible D gene (5 bases). The CDR3 consists of 19 residues. V lost 5 bases, J lost 3 bases, and 27 bases lay in between. The germline V gene has CDR1 SGHAT and CDR2 FQNNGV. This CDR3 is CASSDNRPASGFRTDTQYF. CDR3 DNA sequence: TGTGCCAGCAGCGATAACAGGCCCGCCTCAGGGTTTAGGACAGATACGCAGTATTTT.

The chain combines TRBV28 with TRBJ2-4; D is possibly TRBD1 (5 bases). The CDR3 runs to 13 residues. The V and J ends lost 9 bases and 0 bases respectively, with 9 bases between them. From germline, CDR1 is MDHEN and CDR2 SYDVKM. Here the CDR3 DNA reads TGTGCCAGTAGAAGGGGAGCCAAAAACATTCAGTACTTC. Its translation: CASRRGAKNIQYF.

V gene TRBV10-3 combines with J gene TRBJ2-1; tentative D call: TRBD1 (5 bases). V was pared by 6 bases and J by 0 bases, with 12 bases between. Per the germline V gene, CDR1 is ENHRY and CDR2 is SYGVKD. CDR3 length equals 15 residues. The CDR3 spells CAISERQSSYNEQFF. CDR3 coding DNA: TGTGCCATCAGCGAGAGACAGAGCTCCTACAATGAGCAGTTCTTC.

V gene TRBV5-1 combines with J gene TRBJ1-1, with TRBD1 as a possible D gene (5 bases). The CDR3 extends over 14 amino acids. The V gene lost 4 bases and the J gene lost 2 bases, with 12 bases spanning the gap. Germline V lookup: CDR1 SGHRS, CDR2 YFSETQ. CDR3 DNA sequence: TGCGCCAGCAGCCCCAAGACAGTTAACACTGAAGCTTTCTTT. Encoded protein: CASSPKTVNTEAFF.

This rearrangement joins TRBV20-1 to TRBJ2-3; D remains ambiguous. The V and J ends lost 1 base and 3 bases respectively, with 8 bases between them. This CDR3 is 13 amino acids long. From germline, CDR1 is DFQATT and CDR2 SNEGSKA (reference sequence). CDR3 loop: CSARGPGTDTQYF. CDR3 nucleotide sequence: TGCAGTGCTAGAGGCCCTGGGACAGATACGCAGTATTTT.

This clonotype turned up a few times. This chain uses TRBV5-1 with TRBJ2-7; possibly TRBD1 for D (5 bases). The CDR3 is 16 residues long. In germline, CDR1 is SGHRS, CDR2 YFSETQ. The V end lost 2 bases, the J end lost 2 bases, and 17 bases lay between the germline ends. The CDR3, as DNA: TGCGCCAGCAGCTTAGAAGGACACCGAAAAGCCTACGAGCAGTACTTC. Translation: CASSLEGHRKAYEQYF.

In nucleotides, the CDR3 is TGTGCCAGCAGCCAACCCTCGACTCAGTCCTACGAGCAGTACTTC. This encodes CASSQPSTQSYEQYF. The chain joins TRBV7-9 to TRBJ2-7, with D unresolved. The ends were cut back, 5 bases at V and 1 base at J, with 15 bases in the middle. The V gene's germline CDR1 is SEHNR and CDR2 FQNEAQ (reference sequence). This CDR3 has 15 residues.

V is TRBV5-1 and J is TRBJ1-1, with D tentatively TRBD1 (5 bases). Germline V gives CDR1 SGHRS, CDR2 YFSETQ. CDR3 size: 14 residues. V lost 3 bases and J lost 10, with 19 bases in between. The CDR3 DNA sequence: TGCGCCAGCAGCTCGGGGGTTCAGGGTGGAAGAGCTTTCTTT. It specifies CASSSGVQGGRAFF.

The chain is built from TRBV15 and TRBJ2-3, with no clear D. Trimming took off 3 bases at V and 5 bases at J, with 12 bases between the two ends. Per the germline V gene, CDR1 is LNHNV and CDR2 is YYDKDF (reference sequence). This CDR3 contains 14 residues. CDR3 sequence (DNA): TGTGCCACCAGCAGGGCCCAACCGGAAGATACGCAGTATTTT. This sequence encodes CATSRAQPEDTQYF.

The chain links TRBV12-3 or TRBV12-4 to TRBJ2-3, with 12 bases identical to TRBD2. The V gene end was trimmed by 5 bases and the J gene end by 2 bases; junction bases not matched to a gene: 17. CDR3 length equals 20 residues. CDR3 region: CASSTSSGGASPTFTDTQYF. The CDR3 coding sequence is TGTGCCAGCAGTACGTCTAGCGGGGGGGCCTCCCCCACCTTCACAGATACGCAGTATTTT.

The gene calls are TRBV24-1 and TRBJ2-6, with D perhaps given as TRBD1 or TRBD2 (5 bases each). CDR1 and CDR2 (germline): KGHDR, SFDVKD. Trimming removed 3 bases from V and 2 bases from J, with 13 bases in between. This CDR3 has 17 amino acids. The CDR3 DNA reads TGTGCCACCAGTGATCCGCCTGGGGGACCTGGGGCCAACGTCCTGACTTTC. Translation: CATSDPPGGPGANVLTF.

The rearrangement joins TRBV5-6 to TRBJ1-5; TRBD1 might be the D (6 bases). CDR3 length: 22 amino acids. Deletions cut 4 bases from V and 3 bases from J, with 35 bases between. In germline, CDR1 is SGHDT, CDR2 YYEEEE. In DNA, the CDR3 is TGTGCCAGCAGCACCCTAGGGGGGATCCACGAGTTCGGAACCCCCTACAATCAGCCCCAGCATTTT. Amino acids: CASSTLGGIHEFGTPYNQPQHF.

The chain uses TRBV7-9 and TRBJ2-7; D tentatively fits TRBD1 or TRBD2 (5 bases each). Germline CDR1 SEHNR, CDR2 FQNEAQ (reference sequence). The CDR3 is made up of 15 amino acids. Trimming removed 6 bases at V and 6 bases at J, with 21 bases between. CDR3 sequence reads: CASRHTSGRRFEQYF. DNA for the CDR3: TGTGCCAGCAGGCATACCTCGGGGCGCCGCTTCGAGCAGTACTTC.

The chain carries TRBV18 and TRBJ2-2, with D perhaps TRBD1 (5 bases). V lost 5 bases and J lost 3, with 13 bases in between. Germline-derived CDR1 and CDR2 are KGHSH and LQKENI. There are 15 residues in the CDR3. The CDR3, as DNA: TGTGCCAGCTCAAAACAGGCCATTTACACCGGGGAGCTGTTTTTT. It encodes CASSKQAIYTGELFF. Combining the CDR3 with reference TRBV18 and TRBJ2-2 gives the whole variable domain NAGVMQNPRHLVRRRGQEARLRCSPMKGHSHVYWYRQLPEEGLKFMVYLQKENIIDESGMPKERFSAEFPKEGPSILRIQQVVRGDSAAYFCASSKQAIYTGELFFGEGSRLTVL.

In its sample, this clonotype was seen many times. This chain joins TRBV10-3 and TRBJ2-7; 7 nucleotides agree with TRBD1. V gave up 4 bases and J gave up 4 bases; unmatched junction bases: 10. CDR1 and CDR2 (germline): ENHRY, SYGVKD. The CDR3 has 15 amino acids. CDR3 bases: TGTGCCATCAGTGCCCCCACAGGGGTTATTTACGAGCAGTACTTC. Translating it yields CAISAPTGVIYEQYF.

This clonotype was seen only a few times. The chain is built from TRBV5-6 and TRBJ2-5, with 10 bases identical to TRBD2. Germline trimming cut 0 bases from V and 5 bases from J; bases unmatched to any gene: 4. CDR1 and CDR2 (germline): SGHDT, YYEEEE. This CDR3 has 15 amino acids. In DNA, the CDR3 is TGTGCCAGCAGCTTGGGTAGCGGGGGGTACGAGACCCAGTACTTC. It specifies CASSLGSGGYETQYF.